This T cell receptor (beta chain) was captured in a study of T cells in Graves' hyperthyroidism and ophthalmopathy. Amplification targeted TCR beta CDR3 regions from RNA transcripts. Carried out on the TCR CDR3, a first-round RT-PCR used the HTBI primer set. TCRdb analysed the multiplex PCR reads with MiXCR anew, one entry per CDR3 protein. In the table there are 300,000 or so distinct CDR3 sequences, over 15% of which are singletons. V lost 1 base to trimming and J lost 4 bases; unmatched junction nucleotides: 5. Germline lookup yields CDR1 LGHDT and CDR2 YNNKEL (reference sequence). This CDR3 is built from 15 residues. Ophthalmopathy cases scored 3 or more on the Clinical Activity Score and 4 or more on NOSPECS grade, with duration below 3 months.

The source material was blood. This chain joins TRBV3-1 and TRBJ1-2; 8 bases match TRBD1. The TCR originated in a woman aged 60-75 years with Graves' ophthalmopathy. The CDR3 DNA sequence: TGTGCCAGCAGCCAAGGGACAGGGACCGTCTATGGCTACACCTTC. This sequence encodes CASSQGTGTVYGYTF.